These 17 T cell receptor beta chains share one sample of origin, sequenced in a study of cytomegalovirus exposure and HLA in healthy donors. A multiplex PCR was run with 60 Vbeta primers and 13 Jbeta primers. Some clones are missing from TCRdb's copy, which holds only in-frame ones; the method was immunoSEQ multiplex PCR. The record lists fewer than 70,000 clones, of which the ten most abundant hold less than 4%. What was sequenced was PBMCs. Receptors were obtained from a woman between 18 and 30 years old in good health and CMV-seronegative.

The chain employs TRBV5-6 and TRBJ1-5; D is unclear. V was pared by 0 bases and J by 7 bases, with 14 bases between. CDR1 is SGHDT, CDR2 YYEEEE, per germline. The length of the CDR3 is 15 residues. CDR3 in DNA: TGTGCCAGCAGCTTGGCCTCGAGGGTACGGCAGCCCCAGCATTTT. It is translated as CASSLASRVRQPQHF.

J is TRBJ2-3 and V is TRBV30; 10 nucleotides match TRBD2. Germline loops: CDR1 GTSNPN, CDR2 SVGIG (reference sequence). The J segment lost 3 bases and the V segment lost 4 bases, leaving 10 bases of the junction unmatched. This CDR3 has 16 residues. CDR3 region: CAWNTAGLARTDTQYF. The CDR3 DNA is TGTGCCTGGAACACAGCGGGACTAGCGAGGACAGATACGCAGTATTTT.

The chain carries TRBV27 and TRBJ2-2, with 12 bases aligning to TRBD2. This CDR3 spans 18 amino acids. Germline trimming cut 5 bases from V and 7 bases from J; bases unmatched to any gene: 14. Germline V gene data show CDR1 as MNHEY and CDR2 as SMNVEV (reference sequence). CDR3 coding DNA: TGTGCCAGCAGTGCAATGCTAGCGGGAGGGCGCCGGGGCGGGGAGCTGTTTTTT. The encoded protein is CASSAMLAGGRRGGELFF.

The chain employs TRBV5-1 and TRBJ1-1; TRBD1 might be the D (5 bases). The CDR3 contains 14 residues. V was shortened by 6 bases and J by 4 bases, with 16 bases between the two germline ends. The V gene's germline CDR1 is SGHRS and CDR2 YFSETQ. The CDR3 loop reads CASKDWRGSTEAFF. The CDR3 DNA follows: TGCGCCAGCAAGGATTGGCGGGGGAGCACTGAAGCTTTCTTT.

The chain uses TRBV6-1 and TRBJ2-1; no definite D call. Trimming took off 7 bases at V and 3 bases at J, with 13 bases between the two ends. This CDR3 contains 14 residues. Per germline, CDR1 MNHNS and CDR2 SASEGT. CDR3 sequence: CASTPLLHYNEQFF. For the CDR3, the DNA is TGTGCCAGCACCCCACTACTCCACTACAATGAGCAGTTCTTC.

The chain has TRBV4-1 and TRBJ1-1; 8 bases align to TRBD1. Germline values: CDR1 MGHRA, CDR2 YSYEKL. V was clipped by 4 bases and J by 0 bases; unmatched bases: 7. The CDR3 loop spans 16 amino acids. This CDR3 reads CASSLFGQGVNTEAFF. The CDR3 DNA follows: TGCGCCAGCAGCCTCTTTGGACAGGGAGTGAACACTGAAGCTTTCTTT.

The rearrangement joins TRBV29-1 to TRBJ2-3, with 15 nucleotides matching TRBD2. Germline V CDR1 and CDR2: SQVTM, ANQGSEA. The V segment lost 7 bases and the J segment 8 bases; nucleotides outside the gene matches: 7. This CDR3 has 14 amino acids. DNA of the CDR3: TGCAGCGCCGGACTAGCGGGGGGGCTGGCTACGCAGTATTTT. Translation gives CSAGLAGGLATQYF.

This chain links TRBV7-3 with TRBJ2-2; possibly TRBD2 for D (5 bases). Germline V lookup: CDR1 SGHTA, CDR2 FQGTGA. Trimming removed 3 bases at V and 4 bases at J, with 6 bases between. This CDR3 comprises 13 residues. CDR3 loop: CASSFEGTGELFF. CDR3 coding DNA: TGTGCCAGCAGCTTCGAGGGCACCGGGGAGCTGTTTTTT.

The gene calls are TRBV11-2 and TRBJ1-5; a possible D gene is TRBD1 (5 bases). CDR3 length equals 14 residues. V dropped 1 base and J dropped 3 bases, with 7 bases sitting between them. Germline V CDR1 and CDR2: SGHAT, FQNNGV. CDR3 sequence reads: CASSLAGNNQPQHF. The CDR3 nucleotides are TGTGCCAGCAGCTTAGCAGGGAACAATCAGCCCCAGCATTTT.

The CDR3, as DNA: TGTGCCAGCAGCGAAACGGACAGTCACGAGCAGTACTTC. Protein: CASSETDSHEQYF. The V gene is TRBV6-1, the J gene TRBJ2-7; TRBD1 might be the D (6 bases). The CDR3 totals 13 residues. V lost 6 bases and J 5 bases, leaving 14 bases between the germline ends. The V gene's germline CDR1 is MNHNS and CDR2 SASEGT.

The chain joins TRBV27 to TRBJ2-5, with TRBD2 matching over 11 bases. This CDR3 spans 14 amino acids. The germline V gene encodes CDR1 MNHEY and CDR2 SMNVEV (reference sequence). With V trimmed by 5 bases and J by 5 bases, 4 bases remained unmatched. CDR3 in amino acids: CASSPLAGGETQYF. CDR3 nucleotides: TGTGCCAGCAGTCCTCTAGCGGGAGGTGAGACCCAGTACTTC.

The chain recombines TRBV18 with TRBJ1-1, with 9 bases aligning to TRBD1. This CDR3 comprises 13 residues. J gave up 4 bases and V 4 bases, and 1 base lay outside the gene matches. The germline CDR1 and CDR2 sequences are KGHSH and LQKENI. CDR3 amino acids: CASSRGQGTEAFF. CDR3 sequence (DNA): TGTGCCAGCTCACGGGGACAGGGCACTGAAGCTTTCTTT.

The chain recombines TRBV4-1 with TRBJ1-2; TRBD1 is a possible D gene (5 bases). CDR3 length equals 19 residues. CDR1 is MGHRA, CDR2 YSYEKL, per germline. V lost 3 bases to trimming and J lost 8 bases, with 31 bases between them. The CDR3 sequence is CASSHLFSRDAGRARGYTF. In nucleotides, the CDR3 is TGCGCCAGCAGCCACCTATTTTCGCGGGATGCAGGGCGAGCAAGAGGCTACACCTTC.

The chain joins TRBV6-5 to TRBJ2-7; D possibly corresponds to TRBD2 (5 bases). V lost 5 bases and J lost 1, with 15 bases in between. Germline V CDR1 and CDR2: MNHEY, SVGAGI. CDR3 size: 15 residues. The CDR3 region is CASSQEAFSSYEQYF. CDR3 DNA sequence: TGTGCCAGCAGTCAGGAGGCCTTTAGTTCCTACGAGCAGTACTTC.

The J gene is TRBJ1-1, the V gene TRBV18; 9 positions match TRBD1. Trimming removed 3 bases from V and 5 bases from J; junction bases left unmatched: 4. The V gene's germline CDR1 is KGHSH and CDR2 LQKENI. CDR3 length equals 14 residues. As DNA, the CDR3 is TGTGCCAGCTCACCTGGACAGGGGAAGACTGAAGCTTTCTTT. Its translation is CASSPGQGKTEAFF.

The chain employs TRBV29-1 and TRBJ2-6, with a possible D match to TRBD1 (6 bases). From germline, CDR1 is SQVTM and CDR2 ANQGSEA. V was cut by 5 bases and J by 2 bases, with 13 bases left in between. The CDR3 contains 15 residues. The CDR3 protein is CSVPGDTTGANVLTF. The DNA of the CDR3 is TGCAGCGTTCCAGGGGACACCACTGGGGCCAACGTCCTGACTTTC. The whole variable domain, filled in from reference TRBV29-1 and TRBJ2-6, reads SAVISQKPSRDICQRGTSLTIQCQVDSQVTMMFWYRQQPGQSLTLIATANQGSEATYESGFVIDKFPISRPNLTFSTLTVSNMSPEDSSIYLCSVPGDTTGANVLTFGAGSRLTVL.

This sequence joins TRBV28 and TRBJ2-7, with 11 positions matching TRBD1. The CDR3 contains 14 residues. In germline, CDR1 is MDHEN, CDR2 SYDVKM. V lost 6 bases and J lost 3; bases outside the gene matches: 4. CDR3 nucleotides: TGTGCCAGCAGCAGGACAGGGGGCAGCTACGAGCAGTACTTC. Translated: CASSRTGGSYEQYF.